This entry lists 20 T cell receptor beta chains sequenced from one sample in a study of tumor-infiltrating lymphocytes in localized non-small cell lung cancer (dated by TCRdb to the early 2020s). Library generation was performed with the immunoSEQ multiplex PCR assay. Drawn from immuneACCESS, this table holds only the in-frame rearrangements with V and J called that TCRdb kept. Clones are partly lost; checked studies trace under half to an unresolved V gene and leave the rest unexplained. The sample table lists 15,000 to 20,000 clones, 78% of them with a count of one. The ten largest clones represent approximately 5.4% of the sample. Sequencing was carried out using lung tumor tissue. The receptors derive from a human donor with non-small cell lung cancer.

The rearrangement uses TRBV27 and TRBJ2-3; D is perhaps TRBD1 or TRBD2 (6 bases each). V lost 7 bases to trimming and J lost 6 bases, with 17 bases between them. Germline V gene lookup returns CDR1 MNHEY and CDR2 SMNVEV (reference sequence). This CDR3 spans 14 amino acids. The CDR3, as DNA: TGTGCCAGCACATGGGACACTAGCAGGGATACGCAGTATTTT. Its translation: CASTWDTSRDTQYF.

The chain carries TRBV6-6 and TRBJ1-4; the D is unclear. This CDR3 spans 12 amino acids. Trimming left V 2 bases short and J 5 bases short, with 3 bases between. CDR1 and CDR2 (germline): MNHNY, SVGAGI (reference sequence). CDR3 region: CASSYENEKLFF. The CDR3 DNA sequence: TGTGCCAGCAGTTACGAGAATGAAAAACTGTTTTTT.

CDR3 sequence reads: CASRASGQPQHF. CDR3 DNA: TGTGCCAGCAGAGCTAGCGGACAGCCCCAGCATTTT. The rearrangement links TRBV2 to TRBJ1-5; D uncertain. Trimming took 6 bases from V and 7 from J, leaving 10 bases between them. This CDR3 is 12 amino acids long. Germline CDR1 SNHLY, CDR2 FYNNEI.

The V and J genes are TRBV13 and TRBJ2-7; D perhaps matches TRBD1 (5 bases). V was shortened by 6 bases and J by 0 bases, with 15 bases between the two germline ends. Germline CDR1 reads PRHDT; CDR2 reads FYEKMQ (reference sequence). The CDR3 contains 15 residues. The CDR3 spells CASSRPTDSSYEQYF. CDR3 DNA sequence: TGTGCCAGCAGTCGCCCGACAGATAGCTCCTACGAGCAGTACTTC.

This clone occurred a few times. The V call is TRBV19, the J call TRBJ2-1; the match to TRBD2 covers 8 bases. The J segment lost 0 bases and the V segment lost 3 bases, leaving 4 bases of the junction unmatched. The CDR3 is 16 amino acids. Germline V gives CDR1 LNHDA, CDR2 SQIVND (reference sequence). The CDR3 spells CASSIPSGHSYNEQFF. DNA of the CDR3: TGTGCCAGTAGTATTCCTAGCGGGCACTCCTACAATGAGCAGTTCTTC.

Here the CDR3 reads CASSLTRSPTDEQYF. DNA for the CDR3: TGTGCCAGCAGCCTAACTAGATCCCCCACAGACGAGCAGTACTTC. V and J are TRBV7-2 and TRBJ2-7; D perhaps matches TRBD2 (5 bases). Trimming took 5 bases from V and 5 from J, leaving 19 bases between them. Germline-derived CDR1 and CDR2 are SGHTA and FQGNSA. The CDR3 sequence is 15 residues long.

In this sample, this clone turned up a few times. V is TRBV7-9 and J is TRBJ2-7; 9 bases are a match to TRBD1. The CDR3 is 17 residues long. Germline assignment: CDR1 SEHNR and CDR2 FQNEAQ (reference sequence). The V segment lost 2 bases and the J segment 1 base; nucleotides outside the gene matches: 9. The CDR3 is CASSLPGTGIRSYEQYF. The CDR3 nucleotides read TGTGCCAGCAGCTTACCCGGGACAGGGATCAGGTCCTACGAGCAGTACTTC.

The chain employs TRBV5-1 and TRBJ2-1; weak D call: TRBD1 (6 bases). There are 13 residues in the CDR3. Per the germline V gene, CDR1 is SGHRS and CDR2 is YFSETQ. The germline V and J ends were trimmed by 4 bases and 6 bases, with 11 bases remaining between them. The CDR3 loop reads CASSPEQGNEQFF. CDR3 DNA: TGCGCCAGCAGCCCGGAACAGGGCAATGAGCAGTTCTTC.

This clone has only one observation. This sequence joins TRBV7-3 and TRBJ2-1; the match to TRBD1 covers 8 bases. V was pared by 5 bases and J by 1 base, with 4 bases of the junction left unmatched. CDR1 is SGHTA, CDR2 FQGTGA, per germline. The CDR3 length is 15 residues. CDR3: CASSPDRGSYNEQFF. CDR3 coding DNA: TGTGCCAGCAGCCCCGACAGGGGTTCCTACAATGAGCAGTTCTTC.

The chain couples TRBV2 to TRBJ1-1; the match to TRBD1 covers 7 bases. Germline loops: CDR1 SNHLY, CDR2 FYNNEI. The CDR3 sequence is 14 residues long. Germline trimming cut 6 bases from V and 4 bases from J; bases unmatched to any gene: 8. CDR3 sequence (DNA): TGTGCCAGCAGGTACGACAGGGCGGCCACTGAAGCTTTCTTT. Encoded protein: CASRYDRAATEAFF.

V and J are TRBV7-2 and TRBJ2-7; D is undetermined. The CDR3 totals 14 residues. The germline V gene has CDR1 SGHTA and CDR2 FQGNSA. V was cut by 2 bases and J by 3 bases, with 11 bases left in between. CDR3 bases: TGTGCCAGCAGCTTAAGGAATACATTCTACGAGCAGTACTTC. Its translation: CASSLRNTFYEQYF.

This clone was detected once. The CDR3 spells CASSPLSVTSSYNEQFF. As DNA, the CDR3 is TGTGCCAGCTCACCCCTGTCTGTGACTAGCTCCTACAATGAGCAGTTCTTC. The chain joins TRBV18 to TRBJ2-1, with D maybe TRBD2 (6 bases). V dropped 3 bases and J dropped 0 bases, with 15 bases sitting between them. This CDR3 has 17 amino acids. Germline V gene lookup returns CDR1 KGHSH and CDR2 LQKENI.

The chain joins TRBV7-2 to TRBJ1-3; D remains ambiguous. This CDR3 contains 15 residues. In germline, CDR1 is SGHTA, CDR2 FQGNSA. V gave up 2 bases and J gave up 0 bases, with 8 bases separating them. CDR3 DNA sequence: TGTGCCAGCAGCTTAAGCTGGTTCTCTGGAAACACCATATATTTT. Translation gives CASSLSWFSGNTIYF.

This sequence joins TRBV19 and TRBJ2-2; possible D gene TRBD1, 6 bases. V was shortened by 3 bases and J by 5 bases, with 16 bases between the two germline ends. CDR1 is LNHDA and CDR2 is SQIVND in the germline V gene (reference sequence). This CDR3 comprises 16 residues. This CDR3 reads CASSMIARGRTGELFF. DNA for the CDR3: TGTGCCAGTAGTATGATAGCCAGGGGCCGAACCGGGGAGCTGTTTTTT.

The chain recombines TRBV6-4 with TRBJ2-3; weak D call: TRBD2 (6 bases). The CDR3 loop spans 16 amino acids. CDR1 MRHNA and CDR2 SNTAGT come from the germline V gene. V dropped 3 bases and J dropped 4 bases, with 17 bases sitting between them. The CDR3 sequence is CASSEGETSGPDTQYF. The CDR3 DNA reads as TGTGCCAGCAGTGAGGGGGAGACTAGTGGCCCAGATACGCAGTATTTT.

The CDR3 DNA reads as TGTGCCAGCAGCTTGGCACTGAACACTGAAGCTTTCTTT. Translating it yields CASSLALNTEAFF. The rearrangement joins TRBV5-5 to TRBJ1-1; unclear D gene. Germline V gene sequence: CDR1 SGHKS, CDR2 YYEKEE (reference sequence). This CDR3 is 13 amino acids long. V was trimmed by 0 bases and J by 0 bases, leaving 3 bases between them.

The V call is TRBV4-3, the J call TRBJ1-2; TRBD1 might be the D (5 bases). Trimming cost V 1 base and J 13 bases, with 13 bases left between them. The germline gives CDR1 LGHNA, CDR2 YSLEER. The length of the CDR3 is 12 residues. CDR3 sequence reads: CASSQGGGSFTF. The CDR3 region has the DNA TGCGCCAGCAGCCAAGGGGGGGGTAGCTTCACCTTC.

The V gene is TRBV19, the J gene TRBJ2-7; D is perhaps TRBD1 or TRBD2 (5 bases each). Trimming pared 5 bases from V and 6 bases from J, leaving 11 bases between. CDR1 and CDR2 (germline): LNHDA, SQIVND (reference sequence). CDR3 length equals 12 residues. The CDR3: CASSWGSSEQYF. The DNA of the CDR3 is TGTGCCAGTAGTTGGGGGTCTAGCGAGCAGTACTTC.

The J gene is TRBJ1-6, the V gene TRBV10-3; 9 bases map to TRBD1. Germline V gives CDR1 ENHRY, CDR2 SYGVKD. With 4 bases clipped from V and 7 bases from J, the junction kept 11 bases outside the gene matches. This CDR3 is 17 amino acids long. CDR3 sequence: CAISGAGTGSRNSPLHF. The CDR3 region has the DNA TGTGCCATCAGTGGTGCCGGGACAGGGTCGCGGAATTCACCCCTCCACTTT.

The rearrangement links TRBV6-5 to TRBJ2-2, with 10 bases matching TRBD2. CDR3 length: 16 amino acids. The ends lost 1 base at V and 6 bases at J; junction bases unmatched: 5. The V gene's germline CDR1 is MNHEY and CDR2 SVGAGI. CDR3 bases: TGTGCCAGCAGTTACTGGCCTAGCGGGGGATCCGGGGAGCTGTTTTTT. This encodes CASSYWPSGGSGELFF.